The 31 T cell receptor beta chains presented below share a single source sample, sequenced in a study of cytomegalovirus exposure and HLA in healthy donors. PCR was performed using 60 Vbeta and 13 Jbeta primers. This table comes from immunoSEQ multiplex PCR, and its TCRdb copy is limited to in-frame clones, with some not included. The sample has around 150,000 clones, 84% seen once. Specimen: PBMCs. These receptors all come from a man aged 18 to 29 in good health and CMV-seronegative.

This clone came up once. The CDR3 DNA reads as TGCGCCAGCAGCTTGATTCTAGCGGGGGAGAATGAGCAGTTCTTC. Translated: CASSLILAGENEQFF. The chain carries TRBV5-1 and TRBJ2-1, with 10 bases matching TRBD2. With V trimmed by 1 base and J by 7 bases, 5 bases remained unmatched. This CDR3 comprises 15 residues. Germline V lookup: CDR1 SGHRS, CDR2 YFSETQ.

The CDR3, as DNA: TGTGCCAGCAGCCCACCATATCGGGGGGTAAATACGCAGTATTTT. Translation: CASSPPYRGVNTQYF. The chain recombines TRBV5-4 with TRBJ2-3, with 7 positions matching TRBD2. This CDR3 is built from 15 residues. In germline, CDR1 is SGHNT, CDR2 YYREEE (reference sequence). Trimming took 4 bases from V and 7 from J; bases not matched to a gene: 12.

V gene TRBV9 combines with J gene TRBJ2-7, with 8 positions matching TRBD2. Germline V lookup: CDR1 SGDLS, CDR2 YYNGEE. The CDR3 consists of 14 residues. Trimming took 4 bases from V and 2 from J; bases not matched to a gene: 5. CDR3 sequence: CASSTGLGTYEQYF. The CDR3 coding sequence is TGTGCCAGCAGCACGGGACTAGGGACCTACGAGCAGTACTTC.

This chain connects TRBV15 to TRBJ1-3, with D unclear. Germline-derived CDR1 and CDR2 are LNHNV and YYDKDF (reference sequence). The length of the CDR3 is 14 residues. Trimming left V 8 bases short and J 0 bases short, with 11 bases between. The CDR3 bases are TGTGCCACCCGAGAGCGGGGCTCTGGAAACACCATATATTTT. Translating gives CATRERGSGNTIYF.

The J gene is TRBJ2-1, the V gene TRBV20-1; 9 bases are a match to TRBD2. The V segment lost 6 bases and the J segment 10 bases; nucleotides outside the gene matches: 4. The germline CDR1 and CDR2 sequences are DFQATT and SNEGSKA (reference sequence). This CDR3 is 11 amino acids long. Here the CDR3 DNA reads TGCAGTGCCATGAGCGGGAGGGAGCAGTTCTTC. Encoded protein: CSAMSGREQFF.

In regard to this clone: A read error is likely, as this CDR3 ends without the conserved phenylalanine or tryptophan. It is unclear where the CDR3 begins or ends on the DNA, so no DNA is shown, and the CDR3 is as TCRdb lists it. This rearrangement joins TRBV27 to TRBJ2-7; the table assigns TRBD2, which was not confirmed against the DNA. The CDR3 extends over 10 residues, inclusive of both ends. The germline V gene has CDR1 MNHEY and CDR2 SMNVEV (reference sequence). The CDR3 loop reads CATRTLGLGD.

This chain links TRBV11-2 with TRBJ2-3; weak D call: TRBD2 (5 bases). Germline V gives CDR1 SGHAT, CDR2 FQNNGV. The CDR3 has 15 residues. The V end lost 6 bases, the J end lost 0 bases, and 13 bases lay between the germline ends. The DNA of the CDR3 is TGTGCCAGCAGTTTCGCGGGTCATAGCACAGATACGCAGTATTTT. It is translated as CASSFAGHSTDTQYF.

The chain is built from TRBV9 and TRBJ1-1; 7 bases are shared with TRBD1. J lost 2 bases, V lost 3 bases, and 4 bases had no gene match. Looked up from germline, CDR1 is SGDLS and CDR2 is YYNGEE. The CDR3 is made up of 14 amino acids. Here the CDR3 DNA reads TGTGCCAGCAGCGCCGGGACAGCCAACACTGAAGCTTTCTTT. This translates into CASSAGTANTEAFF.

The V gene is TRBV11-1, the J gene TRBJ2-1; 13 bases are shared with TRBD2. V trimming: 4 bases; J trimming: 5 bases; junction bases outside the gene matches: 5. This CDR3 is 16 amino acids long. The germline gives CDR1 SGHAT, CDR2 FQDESV (reference sequence). The CDR3 loop reads CASSSWTSGSDNEQFF. CDR3 DNA: TGTGCCAGCAGCTCGTGGACTAGCGGGAGTGACAATGAGCAGTTCTTC.

This clone has only a few counts. The gene calls are TRBV5-4 and TRBJ1-3; 7 bases line up with TRBD1. The junction had 5 bases not matched to a gene; V was cut back by 4 bases and J by 4 bases. The CDR3 consists of 14 residues. Germline V CDR1 and CDR2: SGHNT, YYREEE (reference sequence). This chain's CDR3 is CASSAGTEGNTIYF. The CDR3 DNA reads TGTGCCAGCAGCGCCGGGACAGAGGGAAACACCATATATTTT.

CDR3 sequence: CASSSLSSRVRETQYF. Written as DNA, the CDR3 is TGCGCCAGCAGCTCGCTCTCCTCCCGCGTGCGGGAGACCCAGTACTTC. The J gene is TRBJ2-5, the V gene TRBV5-1, with D unclear. Trimming cost V 3 bases and J 5 bases, with 20 bases left between them. The CDR3 loop spans 16 amino acids. Per the germline V gene, CDR1 is SGHRS and CDR2 is YFSETQ.

J is TRBJ2-5 and V is TRBV6-5, with unresolved D. In germline, CDR1 is MNHEY, CDR2 SVGAGI. The V end was cut by 2 bases, the J end by 4 bases, with 8 bases between. The CDR3 extends over 13 amino acids. The CDR3 DNA sequence: TGTGCCAGCAGTTACCACGGTTTAGAGACCCAGTACTTC. Residues: CASSYHGLETQYF.

The J gene is TRBJ1-2, the V gene TRBV27; TRBD1 might be the D (5 bases). Germline assignment: CDR1 MNHEY and CDR2 SMNVEV (reference sequence). V lost 3 bases, J lost 4 bases, and 12 bases lay in between. This CDR3 has 14 residues. CDR3 DNA sequence: TGTGCCAGCAGTTTGGCGGGACGAGGCTATGGCTACACCTTC. This gives the protein CASSLAGRGYGYTF.

The chain carries TRBV5-1 and TRBJ2-3; D gene ambiguous. The V gene's germline CDR1 is SGHRS and CDR2 YFSETQ. This CDR3 is 14 amino acids long. The V and J ends lost 0 bases and 5 bases respectively, with 10 bases between them. DNA of the CDR3: TGCGCCAGCAGCTTGGTAGAAGTTATAGATACGCAGTATTTT. This translates into CASSLVEVIDTQYF. Full variable domain (rest looked up from reference TRBV5-1 and TRBJ2-3): KAGVTQTPRYLIKTRGQQVTLSCSPISGHRSVSWYQQTPGQGLQFLFEYFSETQRNKGNFPGRFSGRQFSNSRSEMNVSTLELGDSALYLCASSLVEVIDTQYFGPGTRLTVL.

The chain carries TRBV7-9 and TRBJ2-7, with D maybe TRBD2 (6 bases). The CDR3 contains 16 residues. Germline V CDR1 and CDR2: SEHNR, FQNEAQ (reference sequence). The V and J ends lost 0 bases and 3 bases respectively, with 15 bases between them. In nucleotides, the CDR3 is TGTGCCAGCAGCTTAGCAGATAGCGGTTTTGACTACGAGCAGTACTTC. Encoded protein: CASSLADSGFDYEQYF.

The gene calls are TRBV28 and TRBJ2-7, with TRBD1 matching over 9 bases. In germline, CDR1 is MDHEN, CDR2 SYDVKM. The CDR3 contains 14 residues. V was clipped by 6 bases and J by 3 bases; unmatched bases: 6. The CDR3 here is CASSPGGQGYEQYF. In DNA, the CDR3 is TGTGCCAGCAGCCCCGGGGGACAGGGCTACGAGCAGTACTTC.

The V and J genes are TRBV19 and TRBJ2-1, with 10 bases aligning to TRBD2. The CDR3 sequence is 13 residues long. Per the germline V gene, CDR1 is LNHDA and CDR2 is SQIVND (reference sequence). V was clipped by 5 bases and J by 7 bases; unmatched bases: 2. The CDR3 loop is CASSVTSGNEQFF. DNA of the CDR3: TGTGCCAGTAGTGTGACTAGCGGGAATGAGCAGTTCTTC. Complete variable domain (other parts from reference TRBV19 and TRBJ2-1): DGGITQSPKYLFRKEGQNVTLSCEQNLNHDAMYWYRQDPGQGLRLIYYSQIVNDFQKGDIAEGYSVSREKKESFPLTVTSAQKNPTAFYLCASSVTSGNEQFFGPGTRLTVL.

The chain joins TRBV27 to TRBJ2-1; 15 bases are shared with TRBD2. Germline values: CDR1 MNHEY, CDR2 SMNVEV (reference sequence). The CDR3 sequence is 14 residues long. V lost 6 bases to trimming and J lost 8 bases; unmatched junction nucleotides: 2. The CDR3 DNA sequence: TGTGCCAGCAGAGGACTAGCGGGAGGGGATGAGCAGTTCTTC. Translation: CASRGLAGGDEQFF.

V is TRBV7-3 and J is TRBJ2-7; weak D call: TRBD2 (6 bases). Germline assignment: CDR1 SGHTA and CDR2 FQGTGA. This CDR3 spans 15 amino acids. V lost 2 bases and J 0 bases, leaving 11 bases between the germline ends. CDR3 sequence reads: CASSLGPGSSYEQYF. CDR3 DNA: TGTGCCAGCAGCTTAGGGCCCGGGAGCTCCTACGAGCAGTACTTC.

V gene TRBV4-1 combines with J gene TRBJ1-1, with 9 bases matching TRBD1. This CDR3 spans 15 amino acids. Trimming took 6 bases from V and 2 from J; bases not matched to a gene: 7. CDR1 and CDR2 from the germline V gene are MGHRA and YSYEKL. The CDR3 here is CASRHLGQGNTEAFF. CDR3 DNA sequence: TGCGCCAGCAGACACCTGGGACAGGGAAACACTGAAGCTTTCTTT.

V gene TRBV5-5 combines with J gene TRBJ2-2; TRBD1 matches at 8 bases. J gave up 4 bases and V 3 bases, and 8 bases lay outside the gene matches. Germline loops: CDR1 SGHKS, CDR2 YYEKEE (reference sequence). This CDR3 comprises 16 residues. This CDR3 is CASSSVSTGATGELFF. DNA of the CDR3: TGTGCCAGCAGCTCCGTCTCGACAGGGGCCACCGGGGAGCTGTTTTTT.

The rearrangement links TRBV5-1 to TRBJ2-1, with 10 nucleotides matching TRBD1. Germline loops: CDR1 SGHRS, CDR2 YFSETQ. The CDR3 covers 16 residues. Trimming removed 4 bases from V and 7 bases from J; junction bases left unmatched: 11. The CDR3: CASSLRQGATGNEQFF. The CDR3 DNA reads as TGCGCCAGCAGCCTAAGACAGGGGGCGACGGGGAATGAGCAGTTCTTC.

The V and J genes are TRBV28 and TRBJ2-3; D is perhaps TRBD2 (6 bases). Germline V gives CDR1 MDHEN, CDR2 SYDVKM. V was shortened by 3 bases and J by 9 bases, with 16 bases between the two germline ends. The CDR3 contains 14 residues. The CDR3 reads CASSLPQLAGTQYF. CDR3 bases: TGTGCCAGCAGTTTGCCTCAACTAGCAGGGACGCAGTATTTT.

V is TRBV6-5 and J is TRBJ1-4, with a possible D match to TRBD1 (6 bases). Between the trimmed V and J ends, which lost 5 bases and 6 bases, there was a span of 13 bases. The CDR3 loop spans 14 amino acids. The V gene's germline CDR1 is MNHEY and CDR2 SVGAGI. As DNA, the CDR3 is TGTGCCAGCAGTGCCCAGGGGATGGATGAAAAACTGTTTTTT. Protein: CASSAQGMDEKLFF.

V and J are TRBV5-1 and TRBJ1-4, with D tentatively TRBD1 (6 bases). The germline CDR1 and CDR2 sequences are SGHRS and YFSETQ. This CDR3 region has 15 residues. V lost 0 bases, J lost 3 bases, and 9 bases lay in between. CDR3 bases: TGCGCCAGCAGCTTGGAGGGGGGGGCTAATGAAAAACTGTTTTTT. Translated: CASSLEGGANEKLFF.

The DNA for the CDR3 is TGTGCCACCAGCAGAGATCGTAGCGGGGGGGCAGCAGATACGCAGTATTTT. Encoded protein: CATSRDRSGGAADTQYF. The J gene is TRBJ2-3, the V gene TRBV15; TRBD2 matches at 11 bases. From germline, CDR1 is LNHNV and CDR2 YYDKDF (reference sequence). With V trimmed by 0 bases and J by 4 bases, 6 bases remained unmatched. This CDR3 has 17 amino acids.

The chain is built from TRBV28 and TRBJ1-4; no clear D gene. The V gene lost 6 bases and the J gene lost 8 bases, with 16 bases spanning the gap. Germline-derived CDR1 and CDR2 are MDHEN and SYDVKM. The CDR3 length is 14 residues. CDR3 region: CASSNGGSREKLFF. The CDR3, as DNA: TGTGCCAGCAGCAACGGCGGGTCCCGCGAAAAACTGTTTTTT.

This rearrangement joins TRBV13 to TRBJ1-6; TRBD1 aligns across 8 bases. With V trimmed by 6 bases and J by 7 bases, 2 bases remained unmatched. Germline V gene data show CDR1 as PRHDT and CDR2 as FYEKMQ (reference sequence). The CDR3 consists of 13 residues. The CDR3 loop is CASRTGGNSPLHF. In DNA form, the CDR3 reads TGTGCCAGCAGAACAGGGGGGAATTCACCCCTCCACTTT.

The DNA for the CDR3 is TGTGCCAGCAGTTACGGCAGTACCAAAAACATTCAGTACTTC. Protein product: CASSYGSTKNIQYF. The gene calls are TRBV6-6 and TRBJ2-4; no clear D gene. The CDR3 has 14 residues. Germline V gives CDR1 MNHNY, CDR2 SVGAGI (reference sequence). V lost 2 bases and J lost 2, with 7 bases in between.

This clone came up many times. The rearrangement joins TRBV25-1 to TRBJ2-3; D not certain. The CDR3 runs 12 residues. Germline values: CDR1 MGHDK, CDR2 SYGVNS. The V and J ends lost 4 bases and 0 bases respectively, with 2 bases between them. The chain's CDR3 is CASSASTDTQYF. Written as DNA, the CDR3 is TGTGCCAGCAGTGCTAGCACAGATACGCAGTATTTT.

This chain uses TRBV13 with TRBJ1-1; weak D call: TRBD1 (6 bases). The length of the CDR3 is 15 residues. Per germline, CDR1 PRHDT and CDR2 FYEKMQ (reference sequence). V was clipped by 0 bases and J by 0 bases, with 8 bases between them. CDR3 nucleotide sequence: TGTGCCAGCAGCTTAGGGACAGGCATGAACACTGAAGCTTTCTTT. Protein: CASSLGTGMNTEAFF.